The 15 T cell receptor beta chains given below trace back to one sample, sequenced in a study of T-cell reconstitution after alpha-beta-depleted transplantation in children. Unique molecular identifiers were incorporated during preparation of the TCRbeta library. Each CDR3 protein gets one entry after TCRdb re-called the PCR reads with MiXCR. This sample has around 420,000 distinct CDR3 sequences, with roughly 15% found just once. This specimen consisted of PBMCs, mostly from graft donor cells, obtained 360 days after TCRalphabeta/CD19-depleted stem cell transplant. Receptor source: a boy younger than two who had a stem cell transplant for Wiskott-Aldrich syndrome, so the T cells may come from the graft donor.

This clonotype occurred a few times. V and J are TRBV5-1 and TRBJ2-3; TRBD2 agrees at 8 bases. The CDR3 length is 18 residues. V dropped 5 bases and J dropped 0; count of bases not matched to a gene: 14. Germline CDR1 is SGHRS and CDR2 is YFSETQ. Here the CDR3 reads CASRAVGTSISSTDTQYF. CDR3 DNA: TGCGCCAGCAGGGCTGTCGGGACTAGTATTTCTAGCACAGATACGCAGTATTTT.

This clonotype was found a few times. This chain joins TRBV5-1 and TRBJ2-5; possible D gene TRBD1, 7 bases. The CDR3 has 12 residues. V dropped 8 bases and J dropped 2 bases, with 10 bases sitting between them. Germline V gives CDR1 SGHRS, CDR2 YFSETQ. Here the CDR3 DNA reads TGCGCCAGGGCAGGGGGGCAAGAGACCCAGTACTTC. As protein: CARAGGQETQYF.

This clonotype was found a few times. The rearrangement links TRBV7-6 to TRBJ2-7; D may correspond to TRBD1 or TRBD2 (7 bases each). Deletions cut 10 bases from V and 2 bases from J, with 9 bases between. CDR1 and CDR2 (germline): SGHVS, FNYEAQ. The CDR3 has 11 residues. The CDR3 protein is CATGGAYEQYF. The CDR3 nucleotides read TGTGCCACAGGGGGGGCCTACGAGCAGTACTTC.

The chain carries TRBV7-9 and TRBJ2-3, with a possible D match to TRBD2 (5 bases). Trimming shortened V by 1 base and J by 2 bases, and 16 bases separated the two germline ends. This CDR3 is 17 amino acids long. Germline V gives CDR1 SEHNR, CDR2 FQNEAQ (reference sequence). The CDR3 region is CASSLGQLALNTDTQYF. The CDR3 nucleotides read TGTGCCAGCAGCTTAGGCCAGCTAGCCTTAAACACAGATACGCAGTATTTT.

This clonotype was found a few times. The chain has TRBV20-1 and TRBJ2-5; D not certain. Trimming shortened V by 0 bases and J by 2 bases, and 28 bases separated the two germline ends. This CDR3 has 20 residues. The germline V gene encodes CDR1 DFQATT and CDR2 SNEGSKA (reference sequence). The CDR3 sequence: CSARDVPQGRYLVGQETQYF. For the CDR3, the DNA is TGCAGTGCTAGAGATGTGCCCCAAGGGCGTTATTTGGTAGGGCAAGAGACCCAGTACTTC.

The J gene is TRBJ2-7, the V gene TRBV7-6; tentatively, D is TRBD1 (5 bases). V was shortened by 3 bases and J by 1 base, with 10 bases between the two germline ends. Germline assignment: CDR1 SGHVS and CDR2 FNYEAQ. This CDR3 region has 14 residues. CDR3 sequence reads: CASSFRQGSYEQYF. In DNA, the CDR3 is TGTGCCAGCAGCTTTCGGCAGGGTTCCTACGAGCAGTACTTC.

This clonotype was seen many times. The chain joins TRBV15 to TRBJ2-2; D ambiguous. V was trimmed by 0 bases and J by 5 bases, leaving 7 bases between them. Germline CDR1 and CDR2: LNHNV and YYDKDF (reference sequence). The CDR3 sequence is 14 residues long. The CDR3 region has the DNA TGTGCCACCAGCAGAGATCTGTCGACCGGGGAGCTGTTTTTT. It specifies CATSRDLSTGELFF.

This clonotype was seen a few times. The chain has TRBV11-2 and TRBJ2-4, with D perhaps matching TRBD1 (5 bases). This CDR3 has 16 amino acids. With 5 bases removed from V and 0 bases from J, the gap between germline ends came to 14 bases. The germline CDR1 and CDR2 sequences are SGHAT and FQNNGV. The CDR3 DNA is TGTGCCAGCAGCCCCAGGGCGCGACTAGCCAAAAACATTCAGTACTTC. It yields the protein CASSPRARLAKNIQYF. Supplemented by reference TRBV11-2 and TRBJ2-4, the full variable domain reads EAGVAQSPRYKIIEKRQSVAFWCNPISGHATLYWYQQILGQGPKLLIQFQNNGVVDDSQLPKDRFSAERLKGVDSTLKIQPAKLEDSAVYLCASSPRARLAKNIQYFGAGTRLSVL.

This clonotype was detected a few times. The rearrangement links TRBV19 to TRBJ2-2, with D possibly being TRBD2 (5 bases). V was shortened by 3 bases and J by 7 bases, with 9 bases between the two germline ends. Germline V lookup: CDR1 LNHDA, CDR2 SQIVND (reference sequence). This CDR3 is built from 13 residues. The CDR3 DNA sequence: TGTGCCAGTAGTATCCGGGGTAGCGGGGAGCTGTTTTTT. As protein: CASSIRGSGELFF.

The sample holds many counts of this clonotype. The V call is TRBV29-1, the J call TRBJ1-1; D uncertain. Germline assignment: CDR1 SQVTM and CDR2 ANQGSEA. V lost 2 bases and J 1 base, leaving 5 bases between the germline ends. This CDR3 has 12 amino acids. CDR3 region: CSVESPNTEAFF. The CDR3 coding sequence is TGCAGCGTTGAATCCCCGAACACTGAAGCTTTCTTT. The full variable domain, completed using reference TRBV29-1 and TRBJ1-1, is SAVISQKPSRDICQRGTSLTIQCQVDSQVTMMFWYRQQPGQSLTLIATANQGSEATYESGFVIDKFPISRPNLTFSTLTVSNMSPEDSSIYLCSVESPNTEAFFGQGTRLTVV.

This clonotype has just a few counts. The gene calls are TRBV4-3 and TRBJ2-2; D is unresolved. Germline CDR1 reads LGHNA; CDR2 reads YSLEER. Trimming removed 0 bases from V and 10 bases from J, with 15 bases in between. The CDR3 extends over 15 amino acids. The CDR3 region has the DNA TGCGCCAGCAGCCAAGATCGCCTGAGTGTAGCGGAGCTGTTTTTT. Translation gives CASSQDRLSVAELFF.

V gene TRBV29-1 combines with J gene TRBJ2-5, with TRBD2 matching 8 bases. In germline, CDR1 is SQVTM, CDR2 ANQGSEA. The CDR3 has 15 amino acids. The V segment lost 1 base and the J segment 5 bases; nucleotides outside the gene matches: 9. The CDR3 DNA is TGCAGCGTTGAAGTAAACGGGAGGGCTAAGGAGACCCAGTACTTC. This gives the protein CSVEVNGRAKETQYF. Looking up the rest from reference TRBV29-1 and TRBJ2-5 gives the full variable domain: SAVISQKPSRDICQRGTSLTIQCQVDSQVTMMFWYRQQPGQSLTLIATANQGSEATYESGFVIDKFPISRPNLTFSTLTVSNMSPEDSSIYLCSVEVNGRAKETQYFGPGTRLLVL.

CDR3 sequence reads: CASSEVKGAAGLAGDGELFF. The CDR3 bases are TGTGCCAGCAGTGAAGTGAAGGGGGCGGCCGGACTAGCGGGTGACGGGGAGCTGTTTTTT. This chain uses TRBV6-1 with TRBJ2-2; 11 bases agree with TRBD2. Germline assignment: CDR1 MNHNS and CDR2 SASEGT. Germline trimming cut 1 base from V and 7 bases from J; bases unmatched to any gene: 17. CDR3 length: 20 residues.

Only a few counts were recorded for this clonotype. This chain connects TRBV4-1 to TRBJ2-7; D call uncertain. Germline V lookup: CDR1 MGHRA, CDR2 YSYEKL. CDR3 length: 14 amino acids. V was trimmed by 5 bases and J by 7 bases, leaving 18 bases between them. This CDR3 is CASSARASVEEQYF. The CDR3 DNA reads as TGCGCCAGCAGCGCCCGGGCCTCGGTAGAGGAGCAGTACTTC.

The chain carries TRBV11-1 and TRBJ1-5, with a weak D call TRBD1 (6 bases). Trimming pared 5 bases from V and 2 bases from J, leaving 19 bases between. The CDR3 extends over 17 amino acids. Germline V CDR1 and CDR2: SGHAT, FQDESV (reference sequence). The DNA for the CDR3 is TGTGCCAGCAGCCCGGGACCGTCTAAGGGGGGCAATCAGCCCCAGCATTTT. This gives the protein CASSPGPSKGGNQPQHF. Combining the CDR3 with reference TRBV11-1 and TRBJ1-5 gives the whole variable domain EAEVAQSPRYKITEKSQAVAFWCDPISGHATLYWYRQILGQGPELLVQFQDESVVDDSQLPKDRFSAERLKGVDSTLKIQPAELGDSAMYLCASSPGPSKGGNQPQHFGDGTRLSIL.